Listed below are T cell receptor beta chains from one sample, sequenced in a study of CD8 T cells in Susac syndrome. TCRdb re-called the immunoSEQ multiplex PCR reads with MiXCR, one entry per CDR3 protein. The sample records some 150,000 distinct CDR3 sequences, about 94% being singletons. The sequenced sample consisted of CD8+ T cells from PBMCs. These TCRs come from a human donor with multiple sclerosis. The CDR3 runs from the conserved cysteine through the conserved F or W. Fields, in order: CDR3 length, clone size, D gene, V gene, J gene, CDR3 DNA, CDR3 protein. A D gene is named only where the DNA matches it firmly. Where a row states a size, it is once, few, many or the class of an expanded clone; other rows omit it.

14,-,TRBD1,TRBV7-9,TRBJ2-7,TGTGCCAGCAGTACAGGGGGCATCTCCTACGAGCAGTACTTC,CASSTGGISYEQYF
21,-,-,TRBV30,TRBJ2-2,TGTGCCTGGAGTGTACGGTGGTGGTCAGACCGAGGTGGAGTTCGTAGCGGGGAGCTGTTTTTT,CAWSVRWWSDRGGVRSGELFF
15,-,-,TRBV13,TRBJ2-3,TGTGCCAGCAGCTCGGACTTCATCATCACAGATACGCAGTATTTT,CASSSDFIITDTQYF
14,-,-,TRBV27,TRBJ2-2,TGTGCCAGCAGTTTTGGCGGGGTGCCCGGGGAGCTGTTTTTT,CASSFGGVPGELFF
16,-,-,TRBV9,TRBJ1-1,TGTGCCAGCAGCGCAGGATACAGGGCTTCGAACACTGAAGCTTTCTTT,CASSAGYRASNTEAFF
14,-,-,TRBV4-1,TRBJ2-6,TGCGCCAGCAGCCCAAGTACTGGGGCCAACGTCCTGACTTTC,CASSPSTGANVLTF
13,-,-,TRBV12-3/TRBV12-4,TRBJ1-2,TGTGCCAGCAGTTTACGGCAGGCATATGGCTACACCTTC,CASSLRQAYGYTF
15,-,TRBD1,TRBV20-1,TRBJ2-7,TGCAGTGCTAGAGATCGGACAGGTTACTCCTACGAGCAGTACTTC,CSARDRTGYSYEQYF
14,-,-,TRBV4-3,TRBJ1-1,TGCGCCAGCAGCCAAGGCGTCAGAGGCACTGAAGCTTTCTTT,CASSQGVRGTEAFF
17,-,-,TRBV20-1,TRBJ1-3,TGCAGTGCTAGAGACCTTCTAGGGGGATTCTCTGGAAACACCATATATTTT,CSARDLLGGFSGNTIYF
11,-,-,TRBV5-4,TRBJ2-7,TGTGCCAGCAGCTTGTGGGACGAGCAGTACTTC,CASSLWDEQYF
16,once,-,TRBV5-1,TRBJ1-6,TGCGCCAGCAGCTCAAAACCACGGGGTGGGGATTCACCCCTCCACTTT,CASSSKPRGGDSPLHF
14,-,TRBD2,TRBV20-1,TRBJ2-5,TGCAGTGCTAGCGGCGGGGGGCGCCAAGAGACCCAGTACTTC,CSASGGGRQETQYF
14,-,-,TRBV25-1,TRBJ2-2,TGTGCCAGCAGTGAAAACAGGGTTCGCGGGGAGCTGTTTTTT,CASSENRVRGELFF
15,-,-,TRBV28,TRBJ1-1,TGTGCCAGCAGTCCGCCGGGGAGGCCGAACACTGAAGCTTTCTTT,CASSPPGRPNTEAFF
17,-,-,TRBV4-1,TRBJ1-1,TGCGCCAGCAGCTGGCGAGGACAGCAAAACATGAACACTGAAGCTTTCTTT,CASSWRGQQNMNTEAFF
13,-,-,TRBV7-9,TRBJ1-2,TGTGCCAGCTTCGCCTTGGGCCCCCGAGAGTACACCTTC,CASFALGPREYTF
12,-,TRBD1,TRBV5-6,TRBJ1-2,TGTGCCAGCAGCCCGGGACAGGCCTCTTCCATCTTC,CASSPGQASSIF
15,-,-,TRBV24-1,TRBJ1-4,TGTGCCACCAGTGATCGTGTCAGGGTAGGGGAAAAACTGTTTTTT,CATSDRVRVGEKLFF